This TCR beta chain was sequenced in a study of blood T cell repertoires in COVID-19. Study information: Italy, Spain and the United States were the sources of the convalescent and acute COVID-19 samples. PBMCs, B-cell-depleted T cells, or T cells were the source of the cDNA or gDNA that made up the material.

This CDR3 contains 14 residues. Germline V gene data show CDR1 as LNHDA and CDR2 as SQIVND (reference sequence). The ends were cut back, 3 bases at V and 1 base at J, with 9 bases in the middle. In the authors' methods: Estimation of nucleated cell counts was performed using reference gene primer amplification. The method was immunoSEQ multiplex PCR; TCRdb's version includes in-frame clones alone and lacks a portion of them. V and J calls and clone size come straight from that table; D and trimming were deduced from the DNA. The repertoire consists of 150,000 to 200,000 clones, with about 84% occurring once and the leading ten covering approximately 7%.

Input material: peripheral blood. The clonotype originates from a human donor in a cohort sampled during active COVID-19. The J gene is TRBJ1-1, the V gene TRBV19, with D possibly being TRBD1 (5 bases). As DNA, the CDR3 is TGTGCCAGTAGTATTTTGGGGCCGAACACTGAAGCTTTCTTT. It translates to CASSILGPNTEAFF.